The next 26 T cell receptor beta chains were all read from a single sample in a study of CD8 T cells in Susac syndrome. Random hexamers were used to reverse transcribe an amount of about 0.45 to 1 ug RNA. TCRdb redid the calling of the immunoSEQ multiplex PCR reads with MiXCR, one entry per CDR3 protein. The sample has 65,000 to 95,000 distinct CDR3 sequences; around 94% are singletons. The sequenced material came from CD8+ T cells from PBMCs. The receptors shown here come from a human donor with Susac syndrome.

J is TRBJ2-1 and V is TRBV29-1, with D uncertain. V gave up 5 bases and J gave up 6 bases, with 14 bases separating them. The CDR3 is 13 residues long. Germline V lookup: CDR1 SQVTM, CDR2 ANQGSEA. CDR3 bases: TGCAGCGTTCCGACATGGGATCTCAATGAGCAGTTCTTC. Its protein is CSVPTWDLNEQFF.

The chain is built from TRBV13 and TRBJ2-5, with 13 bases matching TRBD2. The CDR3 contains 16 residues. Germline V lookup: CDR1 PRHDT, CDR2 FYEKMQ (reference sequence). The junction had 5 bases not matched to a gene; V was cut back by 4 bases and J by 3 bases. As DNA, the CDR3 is TGTGCCAGCAGCTGGCGACTAGCGGGGGGCGAAGAGACCCAGTACTTC. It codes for CASSWRLAGGEETQYF.

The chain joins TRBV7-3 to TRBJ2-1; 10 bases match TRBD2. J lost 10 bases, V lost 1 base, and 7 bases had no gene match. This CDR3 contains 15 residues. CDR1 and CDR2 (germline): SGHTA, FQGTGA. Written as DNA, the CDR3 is TGTGCCAGCAGCTTAAGGGCTAGCGGGAGTAGGGAGCAGTTCTTC. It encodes CASSLRASGSREQFF.

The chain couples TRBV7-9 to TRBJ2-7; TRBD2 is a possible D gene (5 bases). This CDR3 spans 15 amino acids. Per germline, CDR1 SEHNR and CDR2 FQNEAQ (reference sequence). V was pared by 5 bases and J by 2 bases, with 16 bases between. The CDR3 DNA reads TGTGCCAGCAGCCCAACCCATCGGGAAGCCTACGAGCAGTACTTC. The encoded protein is CASSPTHREAYEQYF.

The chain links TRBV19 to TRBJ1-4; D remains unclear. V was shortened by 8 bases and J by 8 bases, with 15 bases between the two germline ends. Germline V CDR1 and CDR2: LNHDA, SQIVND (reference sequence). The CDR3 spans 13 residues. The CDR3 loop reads CASSAATVEKLFF. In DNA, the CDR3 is TGTGCCAGTTCGGCGGCGACGGTAGAAAAACTGTTTTTT.

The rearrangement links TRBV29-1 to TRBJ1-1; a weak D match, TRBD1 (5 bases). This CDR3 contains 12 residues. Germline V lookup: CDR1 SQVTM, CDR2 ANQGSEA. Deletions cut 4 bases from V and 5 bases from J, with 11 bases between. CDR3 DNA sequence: TGCAGCGTTGTAGGGACGGGGACTGAAGCTTTCTTT. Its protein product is CSVVGTGTEAFF. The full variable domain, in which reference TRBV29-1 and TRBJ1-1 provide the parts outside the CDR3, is SAVISQKPSRDICQRGTSLTIQCQVDSQVTMMFWYRQQPGQSLTLIATANQGSEATYESGFVIDKFPISRPNLTFSTLTVSNMSPEDSSIYLCSVVGTGTEAFFGQGTRLTVV.

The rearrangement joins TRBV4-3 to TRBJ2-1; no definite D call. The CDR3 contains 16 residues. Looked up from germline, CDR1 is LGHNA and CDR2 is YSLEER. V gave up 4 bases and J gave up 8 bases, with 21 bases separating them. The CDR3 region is CASSLSQKPDPDEQFF. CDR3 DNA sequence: TGCGCCAGCAGCCTGTCTCAAAAGCCTGATCCCGATGAGCAGTTCTTC.

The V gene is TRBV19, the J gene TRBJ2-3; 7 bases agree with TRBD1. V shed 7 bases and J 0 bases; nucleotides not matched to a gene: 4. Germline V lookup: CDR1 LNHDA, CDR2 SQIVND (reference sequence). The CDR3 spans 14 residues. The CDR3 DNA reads TGTGCCAGTACCCCGGGACAGAGCACAGATACGCAGTATTTT. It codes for CASTPGQSTDTQYF.

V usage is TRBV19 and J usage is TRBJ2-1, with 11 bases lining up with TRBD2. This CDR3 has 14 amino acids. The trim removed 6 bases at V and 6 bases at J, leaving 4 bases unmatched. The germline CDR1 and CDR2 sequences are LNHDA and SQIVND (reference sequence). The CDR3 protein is CASRLAGGPNEQFF. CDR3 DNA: TGTGCCAGTAGATTAGCGGGAGGGCCCAATGAGCAGTTCTTC.

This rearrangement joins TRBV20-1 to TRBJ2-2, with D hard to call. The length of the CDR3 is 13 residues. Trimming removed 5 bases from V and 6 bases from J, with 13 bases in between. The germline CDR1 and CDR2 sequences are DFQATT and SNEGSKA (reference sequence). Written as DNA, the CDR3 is TGCAGTGCTTCCTTCCCGACTTCCGGGGAGCTGTTTTTT. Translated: CSASFPTSGELFF.

CDR3 residues: CASRRGEQYF. Written as DNA, the CDR3 is TGTGCCAGCAGGAGGGGCGAGCAGTACTTC. This chain uses TRBV28 with TRBJ2-7; TRBD1 or TRBD2 may be the D gene (5 bases each). CDR1 and CDR2 from the germline V gene are MDHEN and SYDVKM. V was clipped by 6 bases and J by 6 bases, with 6 bases between them. The CDR3 covers 10 residues.

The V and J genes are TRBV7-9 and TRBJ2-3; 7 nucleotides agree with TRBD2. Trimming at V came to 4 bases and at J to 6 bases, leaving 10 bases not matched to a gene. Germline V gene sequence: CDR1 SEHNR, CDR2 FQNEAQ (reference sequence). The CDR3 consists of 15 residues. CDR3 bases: TGTGCCAGCAGCTGGGGCGGGGGAAGATCGGATACGCAGTATTTT. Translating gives CASSWGGGRSDTQYF.

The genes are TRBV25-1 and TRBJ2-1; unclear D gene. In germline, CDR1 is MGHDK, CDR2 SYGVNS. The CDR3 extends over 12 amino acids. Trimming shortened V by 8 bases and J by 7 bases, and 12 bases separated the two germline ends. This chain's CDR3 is CASGEATNEQFF. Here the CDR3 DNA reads TGTGCCAGCGGAGAGGCTACTAATGAGCAGTTCTTC.

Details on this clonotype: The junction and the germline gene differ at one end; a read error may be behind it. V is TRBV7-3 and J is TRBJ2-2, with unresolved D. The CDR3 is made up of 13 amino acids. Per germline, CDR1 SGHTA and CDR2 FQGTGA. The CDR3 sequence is CASSITGTGELFF. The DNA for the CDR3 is TGTGCCAGCAGCATAACCGGGACCGGGGAGCTGTTTTTT.

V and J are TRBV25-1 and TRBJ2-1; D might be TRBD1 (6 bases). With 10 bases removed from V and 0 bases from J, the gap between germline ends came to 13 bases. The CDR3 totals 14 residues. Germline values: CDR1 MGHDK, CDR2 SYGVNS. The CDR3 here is CATQGSSSYNEQFF. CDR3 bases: TGTGCCACGCAGGGGTCGAGCTCCTACAATGAGCAGTTCTTC.

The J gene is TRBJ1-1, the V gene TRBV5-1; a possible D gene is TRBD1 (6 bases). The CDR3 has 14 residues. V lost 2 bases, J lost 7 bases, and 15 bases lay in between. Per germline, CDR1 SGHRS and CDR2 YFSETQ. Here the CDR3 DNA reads TGCGCCAGCAGCTTTTCCCAAAAGGGGGATGAAGCTTTCTTT. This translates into CASSFSQKGDEAFF.

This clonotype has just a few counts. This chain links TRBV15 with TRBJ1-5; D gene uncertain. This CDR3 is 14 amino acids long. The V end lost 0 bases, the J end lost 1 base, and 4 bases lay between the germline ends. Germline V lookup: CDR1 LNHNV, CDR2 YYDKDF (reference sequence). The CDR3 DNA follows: TGTGCCACCAGCAGAGATAGCAGCAATCAGCCCCAGCATTTT. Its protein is CATSRDSSNQPQHF.

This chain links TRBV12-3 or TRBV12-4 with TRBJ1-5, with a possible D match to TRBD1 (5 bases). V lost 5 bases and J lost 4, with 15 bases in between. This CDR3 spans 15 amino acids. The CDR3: CASSPRDGGNQPQHF. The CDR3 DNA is TGTGCCAGCAGTCCCCGGGACGGAGGTAATCAGCCCCAGCATTTT.

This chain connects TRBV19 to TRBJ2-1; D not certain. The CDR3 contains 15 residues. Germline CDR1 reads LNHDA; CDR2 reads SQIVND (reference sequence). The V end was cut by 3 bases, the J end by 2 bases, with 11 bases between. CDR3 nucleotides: TGTGCCAGTAGTATTGAAACATCGCCCTACAATGAGCAGTTCTTC. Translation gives CASSIETSPYNEQFF.

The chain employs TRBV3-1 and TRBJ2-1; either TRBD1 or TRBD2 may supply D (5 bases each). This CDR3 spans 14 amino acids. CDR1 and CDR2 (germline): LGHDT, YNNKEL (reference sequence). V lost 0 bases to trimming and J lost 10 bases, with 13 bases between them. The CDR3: CASSQDKVGDEQFF. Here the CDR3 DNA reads TGTGCCAGCAGCCAAGATAAAGTGGGGGACGAGCAGTTCTTC.

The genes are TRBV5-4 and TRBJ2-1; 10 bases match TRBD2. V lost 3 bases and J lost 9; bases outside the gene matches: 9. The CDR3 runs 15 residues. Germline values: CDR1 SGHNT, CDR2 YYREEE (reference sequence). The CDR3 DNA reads TGTGCCAGCAGCTCGGATGGGACTAGCGAGGGTGAGCAGTTCTTC. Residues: CASSSDGTSEGEQFF.

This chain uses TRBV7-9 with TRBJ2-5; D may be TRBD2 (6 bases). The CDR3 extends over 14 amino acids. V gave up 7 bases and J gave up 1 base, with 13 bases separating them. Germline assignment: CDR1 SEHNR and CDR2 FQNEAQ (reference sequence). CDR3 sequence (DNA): TGTGCCAGCATGCCTCCGGGAGTCCAAGAGACCCAGTACTTC. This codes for CASMPPGVQETQYF.

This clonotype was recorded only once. CDR3 nucleotides: TGCGCCAGCAGCCCGAGGGACGAGCAGTACTTC. Its protein is CASSPRDEQYF. This chain joins TRBV5-1 and TRBJ2-7, with a tentative D call TRBD2 (5 bases). V was clipped by 4 bases and J by 5 bases, with 7 bases between them. In germline, CDR1 is SGHRS, CDR2 YFSETQ. The CDR3 totals 11 residues.

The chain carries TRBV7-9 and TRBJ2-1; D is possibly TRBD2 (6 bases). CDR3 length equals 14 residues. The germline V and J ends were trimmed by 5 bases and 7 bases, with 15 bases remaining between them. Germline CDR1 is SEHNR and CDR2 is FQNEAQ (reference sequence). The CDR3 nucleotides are TGTGCCAGCAGCCAAAAAAAGGAGGGGAATGAGCAGTTCTTC. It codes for CASSQKKEGNEQFF. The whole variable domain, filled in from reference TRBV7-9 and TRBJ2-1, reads DTGVSQNPRHKITKRGQNVTFRCDPISEHNRLYWYRQTLGQGPEFLTYFQNEAQLEKSRLLSDRFSAERPKGSFSTLEIQRTEQGDSAMYLCASSQKKEGNEQFFGPGTRLTVL.

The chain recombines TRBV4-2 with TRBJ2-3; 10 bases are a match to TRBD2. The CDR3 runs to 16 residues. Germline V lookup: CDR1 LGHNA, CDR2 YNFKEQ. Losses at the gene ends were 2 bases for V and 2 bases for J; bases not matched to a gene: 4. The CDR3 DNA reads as TGTGCCAGCAGCCAACTAGCGGGAGAAAACACAGATACGCAGTATTTT. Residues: CASSQLAGENTDTQYF.

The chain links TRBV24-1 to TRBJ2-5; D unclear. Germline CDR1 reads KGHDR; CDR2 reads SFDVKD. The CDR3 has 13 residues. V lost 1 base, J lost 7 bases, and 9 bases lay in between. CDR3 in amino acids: CATSDFSFGTQYF. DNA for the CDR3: TGTGCCACCAGTGATTTTAGTTTCGGGACCCAGTACTTC.